The 3 T cell receptor beta chains presented below share a single source sample, sequenced in a study of blood T cells in healthy people across ages. Sample-barcoded 5' priming and a J-beta primer mix drove a second PCR of about 6 to 12 cycles. MiXCR, run by TCRdb on the 5' RACE reads, gives a single entry per CDR3 protein. The data contain about 1.7 million distinct CDR3 sequences, roughly 28% of them singletons. Sample: blood. These TCRs come from a woman in her thirties in good health.

A few counts support this clonotype. The CDR3 sequence: CASSTPGGAEETQYF. In DNA, the CDR3 is TGTGCCAGCAGTACCCCTGGGGGGGCCGAAGAGACCCAGTACTTC. The V and J genes are TRBV12-3 or TRBV12-4 and TRBJ2-5; D perhaps matches TRBD2 (7 bases). The germline V and J ends were trimmed by 5 bases and 3 bases, with 16 bases remaining between them. The CDR3 is 15 amino acids.

The CDR3 DNA follows: TGTGCCAGCAGCGTAGAGGCCGAGGGAGTCTATGGCTACACCTTC. Its protein product is CASSVEAEGVYGYTF. The gene calls are TRBV9 and TRBJ1-2; D not resolved. The germline V gene encodes CDR1 SGDLS and CDR2 YYNGEE. V was cut by 0 bases and J by 4 bases, with 13 bases left in between. CDR3 length: 15 residues.

The V and J genes are TRBV12-3 or TRBV12-4 and TRBJ1-5, with D possibly TRBD1 on 5 matching bases. This CDR3 has 15 amino acids. V dropped 1 base and J dropped 4 bases, with 11 bases sitting between them. The CDR3 reads CASSLEGTLNQPQHF. The CDR3 nucleotides are TGTGCCAGCAGTTTAGAGGGGACCCTTAATCAGCCCCAGCATTTT.